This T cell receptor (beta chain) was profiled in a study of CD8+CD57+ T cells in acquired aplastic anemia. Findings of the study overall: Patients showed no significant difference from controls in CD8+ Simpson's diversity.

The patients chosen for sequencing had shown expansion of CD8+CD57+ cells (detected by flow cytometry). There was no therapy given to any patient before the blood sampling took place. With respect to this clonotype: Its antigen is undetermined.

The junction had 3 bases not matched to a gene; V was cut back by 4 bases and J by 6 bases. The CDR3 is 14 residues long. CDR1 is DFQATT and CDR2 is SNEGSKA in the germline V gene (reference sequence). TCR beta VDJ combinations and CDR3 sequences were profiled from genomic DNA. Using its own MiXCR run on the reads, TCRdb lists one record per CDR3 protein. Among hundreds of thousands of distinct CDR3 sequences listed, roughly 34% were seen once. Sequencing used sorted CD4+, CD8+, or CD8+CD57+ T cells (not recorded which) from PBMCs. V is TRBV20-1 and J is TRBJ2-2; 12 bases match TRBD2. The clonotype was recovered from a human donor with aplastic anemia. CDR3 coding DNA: TGCAGTGCTACTAGCGGGAGGGCCCCCGGGGAGCTGTTTTTT. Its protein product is CSATSGRAPGELFF.